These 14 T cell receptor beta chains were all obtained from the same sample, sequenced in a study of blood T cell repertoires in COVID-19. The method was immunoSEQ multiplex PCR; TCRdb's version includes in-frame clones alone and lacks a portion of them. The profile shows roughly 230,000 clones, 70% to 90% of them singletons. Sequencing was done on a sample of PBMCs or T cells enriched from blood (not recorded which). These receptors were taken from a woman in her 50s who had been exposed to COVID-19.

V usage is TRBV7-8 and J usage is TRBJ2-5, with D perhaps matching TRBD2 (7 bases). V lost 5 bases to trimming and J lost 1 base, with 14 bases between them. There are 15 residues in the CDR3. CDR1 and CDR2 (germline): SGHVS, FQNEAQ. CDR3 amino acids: CASSRQGGVQETQYF. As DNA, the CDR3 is TGTGCCAGCAGCAGGCAAGGGGGGGTCCAAGAGACCCAGTACTTC.

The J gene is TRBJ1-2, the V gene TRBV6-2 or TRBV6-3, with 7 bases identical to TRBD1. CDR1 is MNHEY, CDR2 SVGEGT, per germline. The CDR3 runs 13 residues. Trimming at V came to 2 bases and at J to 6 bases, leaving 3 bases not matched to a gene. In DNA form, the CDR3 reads TGTGCCAGCAGTTACGAGGGGGCGGATGGCTACACCTTC. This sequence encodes CASSYEGADGYTF.

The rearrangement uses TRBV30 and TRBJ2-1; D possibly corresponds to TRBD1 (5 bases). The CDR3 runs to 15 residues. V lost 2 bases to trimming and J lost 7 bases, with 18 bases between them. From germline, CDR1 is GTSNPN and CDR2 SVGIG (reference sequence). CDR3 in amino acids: CAWSPIHLQANEQFF. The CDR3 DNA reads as TGTGCCTGGAGTCCAATACATCTACAGGCAAATGAGCAGTTCTTC.

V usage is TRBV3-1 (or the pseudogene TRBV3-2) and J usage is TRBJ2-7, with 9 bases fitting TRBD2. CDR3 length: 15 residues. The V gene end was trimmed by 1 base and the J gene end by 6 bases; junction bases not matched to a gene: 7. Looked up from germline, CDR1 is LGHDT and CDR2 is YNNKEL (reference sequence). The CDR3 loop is CASSQVPSGGIEQYF. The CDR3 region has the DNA TGTGCCAGCAGCCAAGTCCCCAGCGGGGGGATCGAGCAGTACTTC.

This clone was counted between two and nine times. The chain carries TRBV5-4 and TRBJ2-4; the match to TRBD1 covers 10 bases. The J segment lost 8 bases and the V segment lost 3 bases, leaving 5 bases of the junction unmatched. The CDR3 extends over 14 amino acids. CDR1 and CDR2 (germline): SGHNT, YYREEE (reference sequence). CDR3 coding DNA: TGTGCCAGCAGCTCCTTCGGACAGGGGGACATTCAGTACTTC. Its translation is CASSSFGQGDIQYF.

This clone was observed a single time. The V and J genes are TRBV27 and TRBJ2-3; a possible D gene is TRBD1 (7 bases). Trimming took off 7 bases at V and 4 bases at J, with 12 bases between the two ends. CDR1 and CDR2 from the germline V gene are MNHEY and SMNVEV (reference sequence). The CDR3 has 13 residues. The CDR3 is CASTVRGADTQYF. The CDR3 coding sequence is TGTGCCAGCACAGTCAGGGGGGCAGATACGCAGTATTTT.

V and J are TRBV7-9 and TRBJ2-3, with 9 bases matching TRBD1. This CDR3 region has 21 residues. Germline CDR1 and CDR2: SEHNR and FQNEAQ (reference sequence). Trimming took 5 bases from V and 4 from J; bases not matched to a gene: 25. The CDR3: CASSTIRRDREVVWGADTQYF. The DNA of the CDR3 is TGTGCCAGCAGCACGATACGGCGGGACAGGGAGGTAGTGTGGGGAGCAGATACGCAGTATTTT.

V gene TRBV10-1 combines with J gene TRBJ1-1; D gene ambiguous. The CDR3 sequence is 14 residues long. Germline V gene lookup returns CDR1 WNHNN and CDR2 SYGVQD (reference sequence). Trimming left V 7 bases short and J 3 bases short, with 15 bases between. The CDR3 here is CASKFTRQDTEAFF. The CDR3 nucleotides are TGCGCCAGCAAGTTTACACGGCAGGACACTGAAGCTTTCTTT.

CDR3 bases: TGTGCCAGCAGTGACGAGGCGAGGGAAAAACTGTTTTTT. Its translation is CASSDEAREKLFF. The V call is TRBV25-1, the J call TRBJ1-4; D is ambiguous. CDR1 and CDR2 from the germline V gene are MGHDK and SYGVNS. V dropped 3 bases and J dropped 8 bases, with 10 bases sitting between them. The CDR3 totals 13 residues. Full variable domain (remainder filled in from reference TRBV25-1 and TRBJ1-4): EADIYQTPRYLVIGTGKKITLECSQTMGHDKMYWYQQDPGMELHLIHYSYGVNSTEKGDLSSESTVSRIRTEHFPLTLESARPSHTSQYLCASSDEAREKLFFGSGTQLSVL.

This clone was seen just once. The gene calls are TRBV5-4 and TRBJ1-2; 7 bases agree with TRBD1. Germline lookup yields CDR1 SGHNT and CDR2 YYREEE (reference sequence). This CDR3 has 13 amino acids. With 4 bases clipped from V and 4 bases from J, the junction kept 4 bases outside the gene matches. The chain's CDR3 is CASSPPGGYGYTF. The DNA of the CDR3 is TGTGCCAGCAGCCCGCCAGGGGGCTATGGCTACACCTTC.

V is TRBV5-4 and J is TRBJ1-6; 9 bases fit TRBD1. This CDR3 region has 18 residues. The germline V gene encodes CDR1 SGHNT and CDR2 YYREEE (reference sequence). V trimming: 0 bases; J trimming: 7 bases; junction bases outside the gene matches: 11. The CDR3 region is CASSLGRHRGQDNSPLHF. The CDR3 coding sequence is TGTGCCAGCAGCTTGGGCCGGCACAGGGGGCAGGACAATTCACCCCTCCACTTT.

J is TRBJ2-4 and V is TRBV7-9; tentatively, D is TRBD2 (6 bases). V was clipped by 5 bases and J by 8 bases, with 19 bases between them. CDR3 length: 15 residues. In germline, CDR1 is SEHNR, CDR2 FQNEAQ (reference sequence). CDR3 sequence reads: CASSPSSAGKHIQYF. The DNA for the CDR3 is TGTGCCAGCAGCCCCTCTTCGGCGGGGAAGCACATTCAGTACTTC.

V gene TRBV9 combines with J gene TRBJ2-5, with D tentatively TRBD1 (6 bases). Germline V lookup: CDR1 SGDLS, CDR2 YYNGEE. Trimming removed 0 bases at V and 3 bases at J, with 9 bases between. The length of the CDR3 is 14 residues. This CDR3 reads CASSVGGQKETQYF. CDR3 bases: TGTGCCAGCAGCGTAGGGGGGCAGAAAGAGACCCAGTACTTC.

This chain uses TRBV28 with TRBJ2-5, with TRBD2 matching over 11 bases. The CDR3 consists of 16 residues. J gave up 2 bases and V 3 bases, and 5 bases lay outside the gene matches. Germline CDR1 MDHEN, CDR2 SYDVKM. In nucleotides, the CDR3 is TGTGCCAGCAGTTTCCTTACTAGCGGGGGACAAGAGACCCAGTACTTC. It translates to CASSFLTSGGQETQYF. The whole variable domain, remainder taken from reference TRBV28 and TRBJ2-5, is DVKVTQSSRYLVKRTGEKVFLECVQDMDHENMFWYRQDPGLGLRLIYFSYDVKMKEKGDIPEGYSVSREKKERFSLILESASTNQTSMYLCASSFLTSGGQETQYFGPGTRLLVL.